This entry features one T cell receptor (beta chain) sequence. TCRdb keeps only in-frame clones here, not all; method: immunoSEQ multiplex PCR. Of some 150,000 clones in the sample, more than 75% are singletons; the top ten hold about 1.5%. This entry comes from a study of cytomegalovirus exposure and HLA in healthy donors. Background on the study: The 130 or so validation repertoires used a platform that matched the one used for the approximately 620 first-cohort repertoires, as a later analysis reported.

The CDR3 is made up of 16 amino acids. V lost 2 bases and J lost 1; bases outside the gene matches: 7. Source material: PBMCs. The sequence was collected from a woman aged 30 to 39 in good health and CMV-seronegative. The V and J genes are TRBV23-1 and TRBJ2-7, with 8 bases lining up with TRBD1. TRBV23-1 is marked as an open reading frame, function uncertain. DNA of the CDR3: TGCGCCAGCAGTCAACCCCGGACAGGGAATTCCTACGAGCAGTACTTC. It encodes CASSQPRTGNSYEQYF.